The 22 T cell receptor beta chains listed next were all sequenced from one sample in a study of breast tumors, draining lymph nodes, adjacent tissues. TCRdb passed the multiplex PCR reads through MiXCR, listing each CDR3 protein once. The data hold tens of thousands of distinct CDR3 sequences, with 42% observed a single time. The sequencing input was breast tumor tissue. The receptors were sampled from a female donor with breast cancer. Some clones in this sample may be carry-over from other donors' samples.

This clonotype was observed at least ten times. V and J are TRBV29-1 and TRBJ2-7, with D hard to call. V was trimmed by 7 bases and J by 4 bases, leaving 29 bases between them. Germline loops: CDR1 SQVTM, CDR2 ANQGSEA. The CDR3 runs 17 residues. In DNA, the CDR3 is TGCAGCGCTCTGACCAGCAATCCTTGGGGAAAATCTTACGAGCAGTACTTC. Translation gives CSALTSNPWGKSYEQYF.

This clonotype was counted ten times or more. The chain recombines TRBV5-8 with TRBJ2-1, with D possibly being TRBD2 (6 bases). Trimming took off 4 bases at V and 4 bases at J, with 18 bases between the two ends. In germline, CDR1 is SGHTS, CDR2 YDEGEE. The CDR3 totals 16 residues. CDR3 DNA: TGTGCCAGCAGCGCCGTCGGGGGAAATAGGTACAATGAGCAGTTCTTC. Protein sequence: CASSAVGGNRYNEQFF.

This clonotype has ten or more counts. This sequence joins TRBV28 and TRBJ1-2; weak D call: TRBD1 (6 bases). The V end was cut by 2 bases, the J end by 7 bases, with 8 bases between. Germline loops: CDR1 MDHEN, CDR2 SYDVKM. This CDR3 is built from 12 residues. DNA of the CDR3: TGTGCCAGCAGTTTAGAAGGGGGTGGCTACACCTTC. This encodes CASSLEGGGYTF.

V and J are TRBV29-1 and TRBJ1-5, with D maybe TRBD1 (5 bases). Germline lookup yields CDR1 SQVTM and CDR2 ANQGSEA. This CDR3 contains 14 residues. Trimming removed 4 bases at V and 1 base at J, with 11 bases between. As DNA, the CDR3 is TGCAGCGTTGGGGACCGGGACAGCAATCAGCCCCAGCATTTT. It encodes CSVGDRDSNQPQHF.

The chain links TRBV5-1 to TRBJ2-1; D is ambiguous. The germline V gene encodes CDR1 SGHRS and CDR2 YFSETQ. The CDR3 spans 11 residues. Trimming took 9 bases from V and 6 from J, leaving 10 bases between them. The CDR3 sequence is CATTDGNEQFF. The CDR3 region has the DNA TGCGCCACTACGGACGGCAATGAGCAGTTCTTC. The entire variable domain, with the rest obtained from reference TRBV5-1 and TRBJ2-1, is as follows: KAGVTQTPRYLIKTRGQQVTLSCSPISGHRSVSWYQQTPGQGLQFLFEYFSETQRNKGNFPGRFSGRQFSNSRSEMNVSTLELGDSALYLCATTDGNEQFFGPGTRLTVL.

Points on this clonotype: The junction differs from germline at one of its ends, possibly a read error. The chain uses TRBV7-8 and TRBJ2-1, with no clear D. Germline CDR1 reads SGHVS; CDR2 reads FQNEAQ. The CDR3 sequence is 15 residues long. CDR3 sequence (DNA): TGTGCCAGCAGCAACACACAGAGCCCCTACAATGAGCAGTTCTTT. Translated, it gives CASSNTQSPYNEQFF.

The sample holds a few counts of this clonotype. The rearrangement uses TRBV9 and TRBJ1-6; 9 nucleotides match TRBD1. The germline V gene has CDR1 SGDLS and CDR2 YYNGEE. V was pared by 3 bases and J by 7 bases, with 5 bases of the junction left unmatched. This CDR3 has 15 residues. This CDR3 reads CASSESGTGNSPLHF. Written as DNA, the CDR3 is TGTGCCAGCAGCGAGTCGGGGACAGGGAATTCACCCCTCCACTTT.

This chain uses TRBV7-8 with TRBJ1-5; D is ambiguous. This CDR3 has 13 amino acids. Germline V gene data show CDR1 as SGHVS and CDR2 as FQNEAQ. Trimming pared 9 bases from V and 6 bases from J, leaving 15 bases between. The CDR3 loop is CARLYGPSQPQHF. CDR3 DNA: TGTGCCAGGCTATATGGGCCGAGTCAGCCCCAGCATTTT.

The chain recombines TRBV5-1 with TRBJ2-2; no definite D call. Trimming shortened V by 0 bases and J by 3 bases, and 6 bases separated the two germline ends. The CDR3 runs 14 residues. Germline V CDR1 and CDR2: SGHRS, YFSETQ. The CDR3 nucleotides are TGCGCCAGCAGCTTGGAGGTAGACACCGGGGAGCTGTTTTTT. Encoded protein: CASSLEVDTGELFF.

Ten or more counts support this clonotype. This chain connects TRBV5-6 to TRBJ1-2; D remains unclear. CDR3 size: 14 residues. Trimming removed 2 bases at V and 2 bases at J, with 10 bases between. The germline gives CDR1 SGHDT, CDR2 YYEEEE. CDR3 in amino acids: CASSFRDGNYGYTF. The CDR3 nucleotides are TGTGCCAGCAGCTTCCGTGACGGAAACTATGGCTACACCTTC. The full variable domain, with the rest looked up from reference TRBV5-6 and TRBJ1-2, is DAGVTQSPTHLIKTRGQQVTLRCSPKSGHDTVSWYQQALGQGPQFIFQYYEEEERQRGNFPDRFSGHQFPNYSSELNVNALLLGDSALYLCASSFRDGNYGYTFGSGTRLTVV.

There are a few counts of this clonotype. Possible read error: a much larger clone is one base away. The V gene is TRBV5-4, the J gene TRBJ2-2; D call uncertain. This CDR3 has 13 residues. Germline values: CDR1 SGHNT, CDR2 YYREEE (reference sequence). V lost 0 bases to trimming and J lost 5 bases, with 5 bases between them. The CDR3 bases are TGTGCCAGCAGCTTGGTGGGAACCGGGGAGCTGTTTTTT. The encoded protein is CASSLVGTGELFF.

The chain carries TRBV7-2 and TRBJ1-1; 8 nucleotides line up with TRBD1. The CDR3 consists of 14 residues. With V trimmed by 5 bases and J by 4 bases, 6 bases remained unmatched. Germline assignment: CDR1 SGHTA and CDR2 FQGNSA. This chain's CDR3 is CASSIGQGATEAFF. The CDR3 DNA sequence: TGTGCCAGCAGCATTGGACAGGGAGCCACTGAAGCTTTCTTT.

The chain employs TRBV3-1 and TRBJ1-5; tentatively, D is TRBD1 (6 bases). The germline gives CDR1 LGHDT, CDR2 YNNKEL (reference sequence). Between the trimmed V and J ends, which lost 1 base and 4 bases, there was a span of 11 bases. The CDR3 has 15 residues. Here the CDR3 DNA reads TGTGCCAGCAGCCAAGGGGTAGGGGGTAATCAGCCCCAGCATTTT. Protein: CASSQGVGGNQPQHF.

The table lists this clonotype with many counts. A much larger clone lies a single base off, so this may be a read error. The chain has TRBV12-5 and TRBJ2-7; possibly TRBD1 for D (5 bases). Trimming took 3 bases from V and 3 from J, leaving 15 bases between them. This CDR3 has 15 amino acids. Germline V gene lookup returns CDR1 LGHNT and CDR2 FRNRAP. The CDR3 reads CASGFDSTISYEQYF. In nucleotides, the CDR3 is TGTGCTAGTGGTTTCGACAGCACAATCAGCTACGAGCAGTACTTC.

This clonotype has a count of ten or more. The chain links TRBV6-5 to TRBJ2-2; maybe TRBD2 (5 bases). Trimming removed 8 bases at V and 4 bases at J, with 8 bases between. CDR1 and CDR2 (germline): MNHEY, SVGAGI. This CDR3 comprises 12 residues. The CDR3 sequence: CASGRVTGELFF. The DNA of the CDR3 is TGTGCCAGCGGGCGGGTCACCGGGGAGCTGTTTTTT.

In its sample, this clonotype was seen many times. The chain couples TRBV30 to TRBJ1-2; 7 positions match TRBD1. CDR3 length: 14 amino acids. Losses at the gene ends were 4 bases for V and 1 base for J; bases not matched to a gene: 6. Germline V gene data show CDR1 as GTSNPN and CDR2 as SVGIG (reference sequence). This chain's CDR3 is CAWNVRQGNYGYTF. The CDR3 DNA is TGTGCCTGGAATGTGAGACAGGGTAACTATGGCTACACCTTC.

The J gene is TRBJ2-4, the V gene TRBV5-5; 16 bases are a match to TRBD2. Trimming removed 3 bases from V and 6 bases from J; junction bases left unmatched: 15. The CDR3 is made up of 20 amino acids. Per germline, CDR1 SGHKS and CDR2 YYEKEE (reference sequence). The CDR3 spells CASSSMGLAGGPGVANIQYF. The CDR3 DNA reads TGTGCCAGCAGCTCCATGGGACTAGCGGGAGGGCCAGGGGTGGCAAACATTCAGTACTTC.

In its sample, this clonotype was seen once. V and J are TRBV18 and TRBJ2-5; TRBD2 might be the D (5 bases). The V gene lost 4 bases and the J gene lost 7 bases, with 10 bases spanning the gap. The CDR3 extends over 12 amino acids. Germline-derived CDR1 and CDR2 are KGHSH and LQKENI. The CDR3 here is CASSLGEGTQYF. The CDR3 DNA is TGTGCCAGCTCACTCGGGGAAGGGACCCAGTACTTC.

This clonotype was detected a few times. A read error may be the cause here, since a much bigger clone is one base away. This chain connects TRBV5-8 to TRBJ1-5; possibly TRBD1 for D (5 bases). Germline assignment: CDR1 SGHTS and CDR2 YDEGEE. The CDR3 is 14 residues long. V lost 5 bases and J lost 3, with 12 bases in between. CDR3 sequence (DNA): TGTGCCAGCAGGAGGGGTCGAACCAATCAGCCCCAGCATTTT. It yields the protein CASRRGRTNQPQHF. The whole variable domain, remainder taken from reference TRBV5-8 and TRBJ1-5, is EAGVTQSPTHLIKTRGQQATLRCSPISGHTSVYWYQQALGLGLQFLLWYDEGEERNRGNFPPRFSGRQFPNYSSELNVNALELEDSALYLCASRRGRTNQPQHFGDGTRLSIL.

This clonotype was recorded a few times. At one end, the junction sequence differs from germline, possibly due to a read error. This chain uses TRBV20-1 with TRBJ1-4; D is uncertain. This CDR3 contains 13 residues. Germline V gene lookup returns CDR1 DFQATT and CDR2 SNEGSKA (reference sequence). CDR3 DNA: TGCAGTGCCGCGAGACACCTTAATGGAAAACTGTTTTTT. Its protein is CSAARHLNGKLFF.

On this clonotype itself: A clone one base away is much larger, so this may be a read error. CDR3 sequence (DNA): TGCAGTGCTAGAGAGAGCGGGAAGTTAACCACCGGGGAGCTGTTTTTT. Its translation: CSARESGKLTTGELFF. The chain couples TRBV20-1 to TRBJ2-2; 7 bases are shared with TRBD2. The CDR3 runs 16 residues. Germline-derived CDR1 and CDR2 are DFQATT and SNEGSKA (reference sequence). J lost 4 bases, V lost 0 bases, and 8 bases had no gene match.

The chain has TRBV24-1 and TRBJ2-1; no firm D call. The germline V and J ends were trimmed by 0 bases and 2 bases, with 19 bases remaining between them. CDR1 is KGHDR, CDR2 SFDVKD, per germline. This CDR3 comprises 19 residues. This chain's CDR3 is CATSDLRVASNGAYNEQFF. For the CDR3, the DNA is TGTGCCACCAGTGATTTGCGGGTCGCGTCCAATGGGGCCTACAATGAGCAGTTCTTC.